This TCR beta chain was recorded in a study of blood T cells in healthy people across ages. Whole-study context: Capture by template switching was about one barcoded beta molecule per two T cells. The study's findings and limits: The study could not conclusively compare naive and antigen-experienced cells, given its unsorted PBMCs.

The table lists this clonotype with a few counts. Its antigen is not identified. The V gene lost 5 bases and the J gene lost 1 base, with 17 bases spanning the gap. The CDR3 is 16 residues long. Germline V gene data show CDR1 as SEHNR and CDR2 as FQNEAQ (reference sequence). For the second PCR, which ran for roughly 6 to 12 cycles, a sample-barcoded 5' primer and a J-beta primer mix were used. Per-sample output comprised a minimum of 3 million paired-end reads containing CDR3. TCRdb reprocessed the 5' RACE reads with MiXCR, giving one entry per CDR3 protein. This sample has 800,000 to 950,000 distinct CDR3 sequences, with 25% to 35% found just once. In addition, the sample was reused for a study of T cells of mothers and their children. That paper adds: The study obtained over 8 million TCR beta CDR3 reads per mother and 3 million to 3.5 million per child.

Sequenced input: blood. This receptor was taken from a woman aged 40 to 50 in good health. The rearrangement uses TRBV7-9 and TRBJ2-5, with a tentative D call TRBD2 (6 bases). CDR3 coding DNA: TGTGCCAGCAGCCAGGTGGGGGGACCGAGCCAAGAGACCCAGTACTTC. This sequence encodes CASSQVGGPSQETQYF.